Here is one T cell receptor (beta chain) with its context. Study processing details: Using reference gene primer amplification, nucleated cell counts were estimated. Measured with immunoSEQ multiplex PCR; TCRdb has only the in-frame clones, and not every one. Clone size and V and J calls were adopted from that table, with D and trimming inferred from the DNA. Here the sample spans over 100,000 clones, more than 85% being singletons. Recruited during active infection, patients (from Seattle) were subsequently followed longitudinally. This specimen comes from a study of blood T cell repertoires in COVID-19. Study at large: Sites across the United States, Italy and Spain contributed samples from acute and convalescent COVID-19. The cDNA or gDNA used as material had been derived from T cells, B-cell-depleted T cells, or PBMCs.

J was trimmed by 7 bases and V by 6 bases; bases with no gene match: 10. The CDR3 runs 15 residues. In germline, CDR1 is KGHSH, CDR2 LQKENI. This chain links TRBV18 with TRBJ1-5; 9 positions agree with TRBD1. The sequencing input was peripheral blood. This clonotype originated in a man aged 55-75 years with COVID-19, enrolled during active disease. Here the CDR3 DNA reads TGTGCCAGCTCCCTATACAGGGGGCCGGAGCAGCCCCAGCATTTT. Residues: CASSLYRGPEQPQHF. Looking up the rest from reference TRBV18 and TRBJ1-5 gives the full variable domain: NAGVMQNPRHLVRRRGQEARLRCSPMKGHSHVYWYRQLPEEGLKFMVYLQKENIIDESGMPKERFSAEFPKEGPSILRIQQVVRGDSAAYFCASSLYRGPEQPQHFGDGTRLSIL.